Below, 9 T cell receptor beta chains from the same sample are listed, as sequenced in a study of T cell responses to AZD1222 COVID-19 vaccine (dated by TCRdb to about 2021). Library preparation employed the immunoSEQ multiplex PCR assay. Here the immuneACCESS table is served through TCRdb, limited to in-frame sequences with V and J called. Missing clones are a known gap in these copies; in checked studies unresolved V genes cover under half, and the rest lacks a known reason. This sample holds about 100,000 clones; approximately 90% were observed only once. Approximately 1.2% of the sample lies in the top ten. Read against the paper, the sample's time point label means: baseline before first vaccination. Source: peripheral blood, taken on day 0 of AZD1222 vaccination. The receptor set was obtained from an adult in good health.

The chain recombines TRBV19 with TRBJ2-2, with D possibly being TRBD1 or TRBD2 (5 bases each). V was pared by 9 bases and J by 6 bases, with 17 bases between. Germline V lookup: CDR1 LNHDA, CDR2 SQIVND (reference sequence). The CDR3 is 14 residues long. CDR3 in DNA: TGTGCCAGCTCCCGGGACGCTCTCCCCGGGGAGCTGTTTTTT. It encodes CASSRDALPGELFF. Based on the CDR3 plus reference TRBV19 and TRBJ2-2, the full variable domain is DGGITQSPKYLFRKEGQNVTLSCEQNLNHDAMYWYRQDPGQGLRLIYYSQIVNDFQKGDIAEGYSVSREKKESFPLTVTSAQKNPTAFYLCASSRDALPGELFFGEGSRLTVL.

The rearrangement uses TRBV18 and TRBJ1-4, with 7 positions matching TRBD1. Unmatched junction bases numbered 8, after V lost 6 bases and J lost 7 bases. From germline, CDR1 is KGHSH and CDR2 LQKENI. The CDR3 spans 14 residues. The DNA of the CDR3 is TGTGCCAGCTCCAGGGGGTCCCTAGCTGAAAAACTGTTTTTT. Translation gives CASSRGSLAEKLFF.

The CDR3 DNA reads TGTGCCAGCAGTTTGTTTCGGGACGTAGCCTACAATGAGCAGTTCTTC. Translating gives CASSLFRDVAYNEQFF. The rearrangement joins TRBV28 to TRBJ2-1; D might be TRBD1 or TRBD2, each matching 5 bases. This CDR3 contains 16 residues. Germline V gives CDR1 MDHEN, CDR2 SYDVKM. Trimming removed 3 bases at V and 2 bases at J, with 14 bases between.

CDR3 nucleotides: TGTGCCAGCAGTTCCACACCGAACACCGGGGAGCTGTTTTTT. Its translation: CASSSTPNTGELFF. The chain uses TRBV6-6 and TRBJ2-2; D call uncertain. Germline assignment: CDR1 MNHNY and CDR2 SVGAGI (reference sequence). The CDR3 extends over 14 amino acids. V lost 4 bases and J 0 bases, leaving 6 bases between the germline ends.

The rearrangement links TRBV7-2 to TRBJ1-1; D not resolved. This CDR3 has 14 amino acids. Looked up from germline, CDR1 is SGHTA and CDR2 is FQGNSA. V lost 2 bases to trimming and J lost 1 base, with 8 bases between them. The chain's CDR3 is CASSLQVQNTEAFF. In DNA form, the CDR3 reads TGTGCCAGCAGCTTACAGGTACAGAACACTGAAGCTTTCTTT. Full variable domain (rest looked up from reference TRBV7-2 and TRBJ1-1): GAGVSQSPSNKVTEKGKDVELRCDPISGHTALYWYRQSLGQGLEFLIYFQGNSAPDKSGLPSDRFSAERTGGSVSTLTIQRTQQEDSAVYLCASSLQVQNTEAFFGQGTRLTVV.

This clone was seen once. The CDR3 bases are TGTGCCAGCACCCGGACAGGGTCACCCCTCCACTTT. It is translated as CASTRTGSPLHF. This sequence joins TRBV12-3 or TRBV12-4 and TRBJ1-6, with 8 bases fitting TRBD1. This CDR3 comprises 12 residues. The trim removed 7 bases at V and 10 bases at J, leaving 3 bases unmatched.

The rearrangement uses TRBV7-9 and TRBJ2-1, with 11 bases lining up with TRBD2. Trimming at V came to 1 base and at J to 3 bases, leaving 2 bases not matched to a gene. In germline, CDR1 is SEHNR, CDR2 FQNEAQ (reference sequence). The length of the CDR3 is 16 residues. This CDR3 is CASSLGLAGFYNEQFF. CDR3 nucleotides: TGTGCCAGCAGCTTAGGACTAGCGGGGTTCTACAATGAGCAGTTCTTC.

The CDR3 loop is CASSLKMVSTDTQYF. The CDR3 DNA sequence: TGTGCCAGCTCACTCAAGATGGTATCCACAGATACGCAGTATTTT. The chain has TRBV18 and TRBJ2-3, with D hard to call. CDR3 length: 15 amino acids. Germline CDR1 is KGHSH and CDR2 is LQKENI. V gave up 4 bases and J gave up 2 bases, with 13 bases separating them.

V usage is TRBV3-1 (or the pseudogene TRBV3-2) and J usage is TRBJ2-1; 7 nucleotides agree with TRBD1. Trimming at V came to 5 bases and at J to 6 bases, leaving 10 bases not matched to a gene. The CDR3 runs to 15 residues. Per germline, CDR1 LGHDT and CDR2 YNNKEL (reference sequence). The CDR3 is CASSRRDRTANEQFF. CDR3 nucleotide sequence: TGTGCCAGCAGCAGAAGGGACAGAACGGCCAATGAGCAGTTCTTC.